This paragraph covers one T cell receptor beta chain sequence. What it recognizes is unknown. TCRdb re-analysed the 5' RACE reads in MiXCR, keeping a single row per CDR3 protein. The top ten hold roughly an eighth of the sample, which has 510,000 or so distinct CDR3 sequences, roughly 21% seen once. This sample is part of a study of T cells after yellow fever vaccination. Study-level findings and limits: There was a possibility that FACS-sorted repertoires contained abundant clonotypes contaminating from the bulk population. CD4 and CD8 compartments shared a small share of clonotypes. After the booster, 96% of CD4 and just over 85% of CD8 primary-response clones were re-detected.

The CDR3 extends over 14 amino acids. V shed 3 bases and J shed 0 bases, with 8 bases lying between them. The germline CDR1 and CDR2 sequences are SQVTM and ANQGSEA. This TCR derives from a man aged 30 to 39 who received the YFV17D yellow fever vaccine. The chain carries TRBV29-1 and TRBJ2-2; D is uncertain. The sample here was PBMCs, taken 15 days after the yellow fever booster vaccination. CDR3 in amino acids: CSVERTPNTGELFF. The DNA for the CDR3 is TGCAGCGTTGAGAGGACCCCGAACACCGGGGAGCTGTTTTTT.